These 21 T cell receptor beta chains were sequenced from one sample in a study of shared clonotypes between healthy human individuals. The table came from immunoSEQ multiplex PCR; TCRdb's copy has only in-frame clones and leaves some out. The sample contains over a million clones, approximately 80% of which appear only once. The sequencing sample was made of memory CD4+ T cells from PBMCs. Sample subset: CD45RA-negative fraction. All receptors come from a man between 18 and 35 years old in good health. Some clones in this sample may be carry-over from other donors' samples.

The CDR3 region has the DNA TGCGCCAGCAGTCCGGAGGACAGGGGTGGTGGCTACACCTTC. Its protein is CASSPEDRGGGYTF. The chain has TRBV5-1 and TRBJ1-2; 9 bases fit TRBD1. Trimming took 5 bases from V and 7 from J; bases not matched to a gene: 9. Germline CDR1 and CDR2: SGHRS and YFSETQ. The CDR3 is 14 amino acids.

This chain links TRBV4-2 with TRBJ1-2; 8 bases line up with TRBD1. The CDR3 spans 15 residues. J was trimmed by 6 bases and V by 0 bases; bases with no gene match: 6. Germline lookup yields CDR1 LGHNA and CDR2 YNFKEQ. The CDR3 DNA reads as TGTGCCAGCAGCCAAGATGTGGGACAGGTACATGGCTACACCTTC. It codes for CASSQDVGQVHGYTF.

The gene calls are TRBV5-1 and TRBJ1-2, with 10 positions matching TRBD1. V trimming: 4 bases; J trimming: 8 bases; junction bases outside the gene matches: 14. Germline CDR1 and CDR2: SGHRS and YFSETQ. The CDR3 has 16 residues. The CDR3 sequence is CASSMITTGTGEGYTF. CDR3 in DNA: TGCGCCAGCAGCATGATAACCACCGGGACAGGGGAAGGCTACACCTTC.

The chain is built from TRBV6-1 and TRBJ1-2, with D unresolved. Per germline, CDR1 MNHNS and CDR2 SASEGT. Between the trimmed V and J ends, which lost 5 bases and 4 bases, there was a span of 8 bases. The length of the CDR3 is 12 residues. CDR3 in DNA: TGTGCCAGCAGTATCGGACTCTATGGCTACACCTTC. This translates into CASSIGLYGYTF.

This clone has a handful of counts. The CDR3 region has the DNA TGTGCCAGCAGTGAATACAGTCTTAATGAAAAACTGTTTTTT. This translates into CASSEYSLNEKLFF. This chain connects TRBV25-1 to TRBJ1-4; the D is unclear. The CDR3 is 14 amino acids. Germline values: CDR1 MGHDK, CDR2 SYGVNS. Trimming pared 0 bases from V and 4 bases from J, leaving 6 bases between.

In this sample, this clone turned up a few times. This chain joins TRBV5-6 and TRBJ2-5; a possible D gene is TRBD2 (6 bases). CDR3 length: 13 amino acids. Germline values: CDR1 SGHDT, CDR2 YYEEEE. Deletions cut 4 bases from V and 5 bases from J, with 12 bases between. The CDR3 DNA is TGTGCCAGCAGCACCGGGACTGCCGAGACCCAGTACTTC. This sequence encodes CASSTGTAETQYF.

This clone was picked up one time. The rearrangement joins TRBV5-1 to TRBJ2-2; D is uncertain. The V gene lost 4 bases and the J gene lost 0 bases, with 13 bases spanning the gap. The length of the CDR3 is 16 residues. Germline CDR1 and CDR2: SGHRS and YFSETQ. CDR3 DNA sequence: TGCGCCAGCAGCCGAGACGGAGACCCGAACACCGGGGAGCTGTTTTTT. Translating it yields CASSRDGDPNTGELFF.

This clone was observed a few times. Other DNA sequences in the same sample also yield this CDR3. The chain is built from TRBV11-2 and TRBJ2-7, with a weak D call TRBD1 (6 bases). This CDR3 comprises 14 residues. V was pared by 1 base and J by 4 bases, with 11 bases between. Germline values: CDR1 SGHAT, CDR2 FQNNGV. CDR3 nucleotides: TGTGCCAGCAGCTTAGGAACAGGGTTGTACGAGCAGTACTTC. Translating gives CASSLGTGLYEQYF.

This clone occurred once. The same CDR3 arises from other DNA sequences in this sample as well. This chain connects TRBV28 to TRBJ2-1, with D possibly matching TRBD2 (5 bases). Looked up from germline, CDR1 is MDHEN and CDR2 is SYDVKM. Trimming removed 5 bases at V and 9 bases at J, with 8 bases between. This CDR3 is 11 amino acids long. The CDR3 DNA follows: TGTGCCAGCAGTCTAGCAGGTGAGCAGTTCTTC. Translation: CASSLAGEQFF.

This rearrangement joins TRBV15 to TRBJ1-1, with no clear D. The germline gives CDR1 LNHNV, CDR2 YYDKDF (reference sequence). V shed 0 bases and J shed 0 bases, with 11 bases lying between them. The CDR3 runs to 16 residues. Written as DNA, the CDR3 is TGTGCCACCAGCAGAGATCCCCCTCCCATGAACACTGAAGCTTTCTTT. Translating it yields CATSRDPPPMNTEAFF. Filled out from reference TRBV15 and TRBJ1-1, the complete variable domain reads DAMVIQNPRYQVTQFGKPVTLSCSQTLNHNVMYWYQQKSSQAPKLLFHYYDKDFNNEADTPDNFQSRRPNTSFCFLDIRSPGLGDTAMYLCATSRDPPPMNTEAFFGQGTRLTVV.

The J gene is TRBJ1-1, the V gene TRBV2, with TRBD1 matching 7 bases. Germline V CDR1 and CDR2: SNHLY, FYNNEI. V shed 8 bases, J shed 5 bases, and the junction held 14 bases outside the gene matches. This CDR3 comprises 15 residues. The CDR3 loop is CASAPYRQGGTEAFF. The CDR3 nucleotides are TGTGCCAGCGCACCATACCGACAGGGTGGAACTGAAGCTTTCTTT.

This clone came up many times. Other DNA sequences in the sample encode the same CDR3. V is TRBV7-2 and J is TRBJ1-5, with TRBD1 identical over 7 bases. The CDR3 is 14 amino acids. V gave up 4 bases and J gave up 3 bases; unmatched junction bases: 3. Germline loops: CDR1 SGHTA, CDR2 FQGNSA. CDR3 nucleotides: TGTGCCAGCAGCTCGGGACAGCCCAATCAGCCCCAGCATTTT. Protein: CASSSGQPNQPQHF. The full variable domain, its missing parts supplied by reference TRBV7-2 and TRBJ1-5, is GAGVSQSPSNKVTEKGKDVELRCDPISGHTALYWYRQSLGQGLEFLIYFQGNSAPDKSGLPSDRFSAERTGGSVSTLTIQRTQQEDSAVYLCASSSGQPNQPQHFGDGTRLSIL.

V and J are TRBV7-9 and TRBJ2-5; D tentatively fits TRBD1 or TRBD2 (5 bases each). Per germline, CDR1 SEHNR and CDR2 FQNEAQ (reference sequence). The CDR3 extends over 14 amino acids. Trimming left V 1 base short and J 5 bases short, with 11 bases between. CDR3 nucleotide sequence: TGTGCCAGCAGCTTAGTTGGGGGAGTGGAGACCCAGTACTTC. Encoded protein: CASSLVGGVETQYF.

CDR3 nucleotides: TGTGCCAGCAGCGCCCACTTCATAGGCGGCCTGAATGAGCAGTTCTTC. Its protein product is CASSAHFIGGLNEQFF. The chain joins TRBV27 to TRBJ2-1; D is unclear. There are 16 residues in the CDR3. The germline V gene has CDR1 MNHEY and CDR2 SMNVEV (reference sequence). With 6 bases removed from V and 7 bases from J, the gap between germline ends came to 22 bases.

To note about this clone: A much larger clone lies a single base off, so this may be a read error. The sample has other DNA sequences that encode this CDR3 too. This chain links TRBV28 with TRBJ1-3; no clear D gene. Germline lookup yields CDR1 MDHEN and CDR2 SYDVKM. The CDR3 is 14 amino acids. V dropped 2 bases and J dropped 0 bases, with 5 bases sitting between them. The CDR3 reads CASSLGFSGNTIYF. In DNA, the CDR3 is TGTGCCAGCAGTTTAGGGTTCTCTGGAAACACCATATATTTT.

This clone occurred once. This chain joins TRBV10-3 and TRBJ2-7; the D is unclear. Germline V lookup: CDR1 ENHRY, CDR2 SYGVKD. The CDR3 spans 13 residues. V dropped 2 bases and J dropped 3 bases, with 8 bases sitting between them. DNA of the CDR3: TGTGCCATCAGTGAGCCAGGCTTCTACGAGCAGTACTTC. It codes for CAISEPGFYEQYF.

V gene TRBV29-1 combines with J gene TRBJ1-2; TRBD1 matches at 10 bases. The J segment lost 5 bases and the V segment lost 6 bases, leaving 9 bases of the junction unmatched. CDR3 length equals 14 residues. Germline V gene lookup returns CDR1 SQVTM and CDR2 ANQGSEA. CDR3 DNA sequence: TGCAGCGTGGCGACAGGGGGCGTGAGGTATGGCTACACCTTC. Its protein is CSVATGGVRYGYTF.

As to this clone: This could be a read error, since a much larger clone is one nucleotide away. The rearrangement joins TRBV7-9 to TRBJ2-7, with D hard to call. Germline CDR1 and CDR2: SEHNR and FQNEAQ (reference sequence). This CDR3 contains 15 residues. The CDR3 spells CASSLLQTYSYGQYF. The CDR3 bases are TGTGCCAGCAGCTTACTACAGACCTACTCCTACGGGCAGTACTTC.

The V and J genes are TRBV7-2 and TRBJ1-4; tentatively, D is TRBD1 (5 bases). CDR1 and CDR2 from the germline V gene are SGHTA and FQGNSA. This CDR3 is built from 14 residues. V was trimmed by 5 bases and J by 7 bases, leaving 14 bases between them. The CDR3 DNA reads as TGTGCCAGCAGCGCGCAGGGTACCGGTGAAAAACTGTTTTTT. It yields the protein CASSAQGTGEKLFF. Full variable domain (missing parts from reference TRBV7-2 and TRBJ1-4): GAGVSQSPSNKVTEKGKDVELRCDPISGHTALYWYRQSLGQGLEFLIYFQGNSAPDKSGLPSDRFSAERTGGSVSTLTIQRTQQEDSAVYLCASSAQGTGEKLFFGSGTQLSVL.

The V gene is TRBV19, the J gene TRBJ2-1, with TRBD2 as a possible D gene (7 bases). Germline loops: CDR1 LNHDA, CDR2 SQIVND (reference sequence). Trimming left V 9 bases short and J 2 bases short, with 17 bases between. This CDR3 region has 15 residues. CDR3 protein: CASRRRGGTYNEQFF. The CDR3, as DNA: TGTGCCAGCCGCCGGAGGGGGGGAACCTACAATGAGCAGTTCTTC.

This clone was observed a single time. V and J are TRBV4-3 and TRBJ2-7; D gene ambiguous. The CDR3 contains 15 residues. Germline CDR1 reads LGHNA; CDR2 reads YSLEER. The ends were cut back, 0 bases at V and 2 bases at J, with 11 bases in the middle. The CDR3 DNA is TGCGCCAGCAGCCAAGACGGGTCCGGAGCCTACGAGCAGTACTTC. Translated, it gives CASSQDGSGAYEQYF.